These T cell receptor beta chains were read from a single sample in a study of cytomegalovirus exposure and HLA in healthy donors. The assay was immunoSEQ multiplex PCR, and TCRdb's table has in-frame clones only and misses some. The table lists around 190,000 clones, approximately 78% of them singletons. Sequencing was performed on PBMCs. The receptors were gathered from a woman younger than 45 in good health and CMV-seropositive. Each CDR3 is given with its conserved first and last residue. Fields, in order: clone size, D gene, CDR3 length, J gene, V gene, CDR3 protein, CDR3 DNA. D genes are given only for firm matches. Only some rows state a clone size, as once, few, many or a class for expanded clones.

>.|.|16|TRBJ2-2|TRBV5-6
CASSLALQGRTGELFF
TGTGCCAGCAGCTTGGCCTTGCAGGGGCGGACCGGGGAGCTGTTTTTT
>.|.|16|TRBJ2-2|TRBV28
CASFGAGRLSTGELFF
TGTGCCAGTTTCGGCGCGGGCCGGCTTAGCACCGGGGAGCTGTTTTTT
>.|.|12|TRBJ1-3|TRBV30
CAWSPQGHTIYF
TGTGCCTGGAGTCCACAGGGACACACCATATATTTT
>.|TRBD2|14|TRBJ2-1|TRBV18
CASSPLAAYNEQFF
TGTGCCAGCTCACCCCTAGCGGCGTACAATGAGCAGTTCTTC
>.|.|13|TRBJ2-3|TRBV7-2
CASSSQGGYTQYF
TGTGCCAGCAGCTCCCAAGGAGGGTATACGCAGTATTTT
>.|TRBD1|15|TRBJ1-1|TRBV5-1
CASSLRTGAVQEAFF
TGCGCCAGCAGCTTAAGAACAGGGGCCGTTCAGGAAGCTTTCTTT
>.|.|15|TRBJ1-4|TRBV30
CAWRLGAEKNEKLFF
TGTGCCTGGAGGTTGGGGGCAGAGAAAAATGAAAAACTGTTTTTT
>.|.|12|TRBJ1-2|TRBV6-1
CATVQVNYGYTF
TGTGCCACCGTCCAGGTTAACTATGGCTACACCTTC
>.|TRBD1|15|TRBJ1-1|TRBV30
CAWSVLTGGLTEAFF
TGTGCCTGGAGTGTCTTGACAGGGGGGTTAACTGAAGCTTTCTTT
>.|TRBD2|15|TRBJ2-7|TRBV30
CAAIGLAASYYEQYF
TGTGCCGCCATTGGGCTAGCGGCGAGTTACTACGAGCAGTACTTC
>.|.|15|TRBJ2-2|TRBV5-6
CASSLIGVNTGELFF
TGTGCCAGCAGCTTGATAGGGGTGAACACCGGGGAGCTGTTTTTT
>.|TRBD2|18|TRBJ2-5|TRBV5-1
CASSLGGASGGATETQYF
TGCGCCAGCAGCTTGGGGGGAGCTAGCGGGGGAGCGACAGAGACCCAGTACTTC
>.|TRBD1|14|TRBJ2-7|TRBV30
CAWSLGTGSDEQYF
TGTGCCTGGAGTCTAGGGACAGGGTCTGACGAGCAGTACTTC
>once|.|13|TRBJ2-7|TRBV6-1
CASSELYREKQYF
TGTGCCAGCAGTGAATTATACAGGGAGAAGCAGTACTTC
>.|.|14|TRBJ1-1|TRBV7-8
CASSYLDSLGEAFF
TGTGCCAGCAGCTACCTAGACAGCCTTGGTGAAGCTTTCTTT
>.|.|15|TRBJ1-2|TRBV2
CARRRPGVWDYGYTF
TGTGCCCGACGGAGGCCAGGGGTCTGGGACTATGGCTACACCTTC
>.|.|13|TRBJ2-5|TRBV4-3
CASSRKVEETQYF
TGCGCCAGCAGTCGCAAGGTGGAGGAGACCCAGTACTTC
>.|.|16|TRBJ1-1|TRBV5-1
CASSLSRGQTNTEAFF
TGCGCCAGCAGCTTAAGTCGCGGACAGACGAACACTGAAGCTTTCTTT
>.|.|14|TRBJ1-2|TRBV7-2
CASSFNRVSYGYTF
TGTGCCAGCAGCTTCAACAGGGTGAGCTATGGCTACACCTTC
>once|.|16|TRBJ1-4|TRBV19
CASSRQRGATNEKLFF
TGTGCCAGTAGCCGACAGCGGGGAGCAACTAATGAAAAACTGTTTTTT
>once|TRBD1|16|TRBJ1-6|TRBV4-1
CASSQDPAGGKSPLHF
TGCGCCAGCAGCCAAGATCCGGCAGGGGGAAAATCACCCCTCCACTTT
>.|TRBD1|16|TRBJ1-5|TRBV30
CAWSEGQGVSNQPQHF
TGTGCCTGGAGTGAGGGACAGGGGGTTAGCAATCAGCCCCAGCATTTT
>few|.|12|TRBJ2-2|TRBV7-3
CASSLATGELFF
TGTGCCAGCAGCTTGGCAACCGGGGAGCTGTTTTTT
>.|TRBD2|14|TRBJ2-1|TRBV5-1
CASSLDGGYNEQFF
TGCGCCAGCAGCTTGGACGGGGGGTACAATGAGCAGTTCTTC
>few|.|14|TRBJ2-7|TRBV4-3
CASSQVRDNYEQYF
TGCGCCAGCAGCCAAGTTCGAGACAATTACGAGCAGTACTTC
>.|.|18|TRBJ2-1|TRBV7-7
CASSLVPGGLGSYNEQFF
TGTGCTAGCAGCTTAGTCCCTGGCGGGCTAGGGTCCTACAATGAGCAGTTCTTC
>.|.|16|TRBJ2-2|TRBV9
CASSVGAGAQAGELFF
TGTGCCAGCAGCGTCGGGGCGGGGGCGCAGGCCGGGGAGCTGTTTTTT
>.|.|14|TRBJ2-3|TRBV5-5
CASSSGTHTDTQYF
TGTGCCAGCAGCTCGGGAACCCACACAGATACGCAGTATTTT
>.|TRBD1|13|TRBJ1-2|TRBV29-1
CSVVRTGERGYTF
TGCAGCGTGGTCCGGACAGGGGAGCGTGGCTACACCTTC
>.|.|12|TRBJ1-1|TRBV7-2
CASSRSNTEAFF
TGTGCCAGCAGCCGGTCGAACACTGAAGCTTTCTTT
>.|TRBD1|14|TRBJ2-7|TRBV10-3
CAIRPGTGSYEQYF
TGTGCCATCAGGCCCGGGACAGGTTCCTACGAGCAGTACTTC
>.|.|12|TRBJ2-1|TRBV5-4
CASSLAGDEQFF
TGTGCCAGCAGCTTGGCCGGGGATGAGCAGTTCTTC
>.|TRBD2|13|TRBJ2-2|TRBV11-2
CASSPGGAGELFF
TGTGCCAGCAGCCCCGGGGGGGCCGGGGAGCTGTTTTTT
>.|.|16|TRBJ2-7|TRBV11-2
CASSLDQGAEPYEQYF
TGTGCCAGCAGCTTAGATCAGGGTGCGGAACCCTACGAGCAGTACTTC
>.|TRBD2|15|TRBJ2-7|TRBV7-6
CASSPLGGGGHEQYF
TGTGCCAGCAGCCCCCTCGGCGGGGGGGGGCACGAGCAGTACTTC
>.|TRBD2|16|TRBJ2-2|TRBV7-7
CASSWGSAGDTGELFF
TGTGCTAGCAGCTGGGGATCGGCGGGGGACACCGGGGAGCTGTTTTTT
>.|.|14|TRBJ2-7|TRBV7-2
CASSTGGGIYEQYF
TGTGCCAGCAGCACAGGGGGGGGAATCTACGAGCAGTACTTC
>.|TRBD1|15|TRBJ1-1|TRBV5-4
CASSSLQGARTEAFF
TGTGCCAGCAGCTCCTTACAGGGGGCCCGCACTGAAGCTTTCTTT
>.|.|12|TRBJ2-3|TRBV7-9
CASSFLTDTQYF
TGTGCCAGCAGCTTTCTGACAGATACGCAGTATTTT
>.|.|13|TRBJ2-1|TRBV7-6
CASSRGQNNEQFF
TGTGCCAGCAGCCGAGGACAGAACAATGAGCAGTTCTTC
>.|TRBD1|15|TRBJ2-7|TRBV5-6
CASSSDRGITYEQYF
TGTGCCAGCAGCTCAGACAGGGGGATTACCTACGAGCAGTACTTC
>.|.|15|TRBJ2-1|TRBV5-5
CASSFDRWSYNEQFF
TGTGCCAGCAGCTTTGACAGGTGGTCCTACAATGAGCAGTTCTTC
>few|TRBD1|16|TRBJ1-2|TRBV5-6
CASSRRTGTLLDGYTF
TGTGCCAGCAGCCGGAGGACAGGGACACTTCTGGATGGCTACACCTTC
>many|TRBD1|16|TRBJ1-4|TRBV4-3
CASSRTGMVANEKLFF
TGCGCCAGCAGCCGGACAGGGATGGTGGCTAATGAAAAACTGTTTTTT
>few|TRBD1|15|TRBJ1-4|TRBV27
CASSPGTGRNEKLFF
TGTGCCAGCAGTCCCGGGACAGGGCGTAATGAAAAACTGTTTTTT
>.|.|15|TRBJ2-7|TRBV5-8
CASRKSPGNVYEQYF
TGTGCCAGCAGGAAGAGTCCGGGGAATGTCTACGAGCAGTACTTC
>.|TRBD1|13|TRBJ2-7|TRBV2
CASQGESTYEQYF
TGTGCCAGTCAGGGGGAATCGACATACGAGCAGTACTTC
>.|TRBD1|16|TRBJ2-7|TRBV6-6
CASSYSSSRGNYEQYF
TGTGCCAGCAGTTACTCATCCTCCAGGGGGAACTACGAGCAGTACTTC
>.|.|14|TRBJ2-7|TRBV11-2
CASRETHSSYEQYF
TGTGCCAGCAGAGAAACACACAGCTCCTACGAGCAGTACTTC
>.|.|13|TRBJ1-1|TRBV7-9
CASSFEENTEAFF
TGTGCCAGCAGCTTTGAGGAAAACACTGAAGCTTTCTTT